Listed here are 7 T cell receptor beta chains from one sample, sequenced in a study of OX40 agonist ivuxolimab in advanced cancers. This table comes from immunoSEQ multiplex PCR, and its TCRdb copy is limited to in-frame clones, with some not included. This sample yields fewer than 70,000 clones, of which roughly 85% are seen a single time; 3% belongs to the top ten. The material sequenced was CD4+ or CD8+ T cells sorted from blood, taken in a trial of the OX40 agonist ivuxolimab. These receptors came from an adult with an advanced solid tumor such as melanoma, head and neck, liver or kidney cancer.

The rearrangement links TRBV28 to TRBJ2-3; D may be TRBD1 (7 bases). Germline V gene data show CDR1 as MDHEN and CDR2 as SYDVKM. The CDR3 extends over 14 amino acids. The V and J ends lost 5 bases and 6 bases respectively, with 15 bases between them. The CDR3 DNA reads as TGTGCCAGCAGTGAACCCAGGGGGGCGGATACGCAGTATTTT. It codes for CASSEPRGADTQYF.

V and J are TRBV6-5 and TRBJ1-4, with 7 nucleotides matching TRBD1. Germline loops: CDR1 MNHEY, CDR2 SVGAGI. The V and J ends lost 5 bases and 13 bases, in that order; junction bases with no gene match: 7. The length of the CDR3 is 12 residues. The CDR3 sequence is CASSPDRARLFF. Written as DNA, the CDR3 is TGTGCCAGCAGTCCAGACAGGGCCCGACTGTTTTTT.

The genes are TRBV5-1 and TRBJ2-5, with 11 positions matching TRBD2. The V segment lost 0 bases and the J segment 4 bases; nucleotides outside the gene matches: 2. CDR3 size: 15 residues. The germline V gene has CDR1 SGHRS and CDR2 YFSETQ. This CDR3 reads CASSLGLAGRETQYF. The CDR3 coding sequence is TGCGCCAGCAGCTTGGGACTAGCGGGACGAGAGACCCAGTACTTC.

Only one count was recorded for this clone. The chain has TRBV19 and TRBJ2-7; D may be TRBD1 (6 bases). Deletions cut 5 bases from V and 5 bases from J, with 13 bases between. In germline, CDR1 is LNHDA, CDR2 SQIVND (reference sequence). The CDR3 has 13 residues. DNA for the CDR3: TGTGCCAGTAGTCCCCAATACAGGGACGAGCAGTACTTC. This codes for CASSPQYRDEQYF.

With regard to this clone: The germline gene is not matched at one end of the junction; a read error may be the cause. The gene calls are TRBV7-7 and TRBJ2-5; TRBD1 aligns across 10 bases. This CDR3 region has 15 residues. Germline values: CDR1 SSHAT, CDR2 FNYEAQ (reference sequence). The chain's CDR3 is CASSSGTGEGETQYF. CDR3 nucleotides: TGTGCTAGCAGCTCTGGGACAGGGGAGGGAGAGACCCAGTACTTC.

This chain uses TRBV5-4 with TRBJ1-5; D unresolved. CDR3 length: 14 amino acids. V gave up 0 bases and J gave up 7 bases, with 11 bases separating them. Per germline, CDR1 SGHNT and CDR2 YYREEE (reference sequence). CDR3 sequence reads: CASSLGGQGQPQHF. Here the CDR3 DNA reads TGTGCCAGCAGCTTGGGGGGTCAAGGACAGCCCCAGCATTTT.

The gene calls are TRBV2 and TRBJ1-2, with 7 bases lining up with TRBD1. Germline trimming cut 6 bases from V and 8 bases from J; bases unmatched to any gene: 6. CDR3 length: 12 amino acids. CDR1 and CDR2 from the germline V gene are SNHLY and FYNNEI. CDR3 amino acids: CASSAIGGGYTF. The DNA of the CDR3 is TGTGCCAGCAGCGCCATAGGGGGCGGCTACACCTTC.